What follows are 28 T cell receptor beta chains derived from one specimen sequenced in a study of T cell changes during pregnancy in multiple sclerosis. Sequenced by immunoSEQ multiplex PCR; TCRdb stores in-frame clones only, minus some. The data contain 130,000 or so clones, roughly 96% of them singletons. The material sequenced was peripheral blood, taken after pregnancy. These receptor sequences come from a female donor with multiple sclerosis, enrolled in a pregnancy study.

CDR3 in DNA: TGTGCTAGTGGTGAGGCGCGGCCTGGCACAGATACGCAGTATTTT. Translated: CASGEARPGTDTQYF. The chain links TRBV12-5 to TRBJ2-3, with D hard to call. Germline CDR1 reads LGHNT; CDR2 reads FRNRAP. V lost 5 bases and J lost 1, with 13 bases in between. This CDR3 spans 15 amino acids.

The CDR3 coding sequence is TGTGCCAGCAAAGGGACAGGGGGCCTGACTGAAGCTTTCTTT. It yields the protein CASKGTGGLTEAFF. The V and J genes are TRBV2 and TRBJ1-1; 12 bases map to TRBD1. Looked up from germline, CDR1 is SNHLY and CDR2 is FYNNEI. Trimming cost V 7 bases and J 5 bases; bases outside gene matches: 5. This CDR3 is built from 14 residues.

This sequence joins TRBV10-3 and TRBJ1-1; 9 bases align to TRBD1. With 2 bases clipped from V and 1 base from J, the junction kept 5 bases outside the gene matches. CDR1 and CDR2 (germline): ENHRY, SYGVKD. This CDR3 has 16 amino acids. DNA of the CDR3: TGTGCCATCAGTGAGACAGGACAGGGGACGAACACTGAAGCTTTCTTT. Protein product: CAISETGQGTNTEAFF.

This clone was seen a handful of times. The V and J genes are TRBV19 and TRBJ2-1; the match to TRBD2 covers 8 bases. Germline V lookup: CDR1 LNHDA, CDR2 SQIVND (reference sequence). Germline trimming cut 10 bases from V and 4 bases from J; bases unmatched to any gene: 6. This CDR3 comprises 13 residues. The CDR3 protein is CATTSGVYNEQFF. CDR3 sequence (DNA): TGTGCCACCACTAGCGGAGTTTACAATGAGCAGTTCTTC. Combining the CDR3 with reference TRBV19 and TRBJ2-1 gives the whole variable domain DGGITQSPKYLFRKEGQNVTLSCEQNLNHDAMYWYRQDPGQGLRLIYYSQIVNDFQKGDIAEGYSVSREKKESFPLTVTSAQKNPTAFYLCATTSGVYNEQFFGPGTRLTVL.

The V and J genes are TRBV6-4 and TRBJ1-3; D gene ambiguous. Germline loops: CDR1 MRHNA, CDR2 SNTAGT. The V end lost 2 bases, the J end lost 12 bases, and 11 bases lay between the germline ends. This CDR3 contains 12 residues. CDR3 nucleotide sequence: TGTGCCAGCAGTGACCCACATCCCCTCATATATTTT. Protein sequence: CASSDPHPLIYF.

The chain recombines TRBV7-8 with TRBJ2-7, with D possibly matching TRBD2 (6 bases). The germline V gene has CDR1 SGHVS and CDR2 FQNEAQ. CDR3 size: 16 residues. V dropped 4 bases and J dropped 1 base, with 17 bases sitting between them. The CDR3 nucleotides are TGTGCCAGCAGCTCTAACCCGGGGGAGCGTTCCTACGAGCAGTACTTC. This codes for CASSSNPGERSYEQYF. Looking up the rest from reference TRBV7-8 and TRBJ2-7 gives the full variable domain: GAGVSQSPRYKVAKRGQDVALRCDPISGHVSLFWYQQALGQGPEFLTYFQNEAQLDKSGLPSDRFFAERPEGSVSTLKIQRTQQEDSAVYLCASSSNPGERSYEQYFGPGTRLTVT.

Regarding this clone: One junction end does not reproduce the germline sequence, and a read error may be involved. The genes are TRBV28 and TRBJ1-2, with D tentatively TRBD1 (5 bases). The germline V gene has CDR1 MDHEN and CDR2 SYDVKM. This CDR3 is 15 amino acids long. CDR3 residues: CASSLPPGPKYGYTF. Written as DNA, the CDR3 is TGTGCCAGCAGTTTACCCCCAGGGCCTAAATATGGCTACACCTTC.

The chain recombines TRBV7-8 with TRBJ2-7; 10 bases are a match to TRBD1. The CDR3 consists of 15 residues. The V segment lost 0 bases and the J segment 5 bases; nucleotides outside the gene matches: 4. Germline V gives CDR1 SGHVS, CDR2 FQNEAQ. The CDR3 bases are TGTGCCAGCAGCTTAGCGCTCGGGACAGGGGACGAGCAGTACTTC. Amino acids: CASSLALGTGDEQYF.

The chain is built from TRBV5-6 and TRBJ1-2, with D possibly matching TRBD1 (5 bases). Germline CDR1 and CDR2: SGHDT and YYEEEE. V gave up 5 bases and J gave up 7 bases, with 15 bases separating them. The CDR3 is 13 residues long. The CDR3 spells CASSLGGWSGYTF. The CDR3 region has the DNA TGTGCCAGCAGTCTGGGGGGGTGGTCTGGCTACACCTTC. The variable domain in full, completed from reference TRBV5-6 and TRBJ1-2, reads DAGVTQSPTHLIKTRGQQVTLRCSPKSGHDTVSWYQQALGQGPQFIFQYYEEEERQRGNFPDRFSGHQFPNYSSELNVNALLLGDSALYLCASSLGGWSGYTFGSGTRLTVV.

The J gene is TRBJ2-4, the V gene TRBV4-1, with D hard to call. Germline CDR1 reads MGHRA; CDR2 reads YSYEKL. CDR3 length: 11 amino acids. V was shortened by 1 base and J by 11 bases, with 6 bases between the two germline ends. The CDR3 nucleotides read TGCGCCAGCAGCCAAGGGAGATTTCAGTACTTC. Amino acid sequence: CASSQGRFQYF.

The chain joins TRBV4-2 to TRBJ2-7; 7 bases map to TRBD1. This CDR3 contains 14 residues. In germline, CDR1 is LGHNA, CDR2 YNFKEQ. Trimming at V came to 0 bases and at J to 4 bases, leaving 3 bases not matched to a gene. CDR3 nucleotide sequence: TGTGCCAGCAGCCAAGACCTGACAGGGTACGAGCAGTACTTC. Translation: CASSQDLTGYEQYF.

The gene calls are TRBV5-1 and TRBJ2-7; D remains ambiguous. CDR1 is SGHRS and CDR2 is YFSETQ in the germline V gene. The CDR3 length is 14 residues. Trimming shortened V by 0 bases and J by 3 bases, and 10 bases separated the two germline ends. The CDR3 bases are TGCGCCAGCAGCTTGGAAGCGATGAGCTACGAGCAGTACTTC. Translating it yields CASSLEAMSYEQYF.

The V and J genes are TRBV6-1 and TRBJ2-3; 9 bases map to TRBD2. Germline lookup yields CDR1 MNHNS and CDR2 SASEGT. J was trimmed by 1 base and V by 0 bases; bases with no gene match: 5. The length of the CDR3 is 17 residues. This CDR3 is CASSEALAGVGTDTQYF. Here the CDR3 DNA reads TGTGCCAGCAGTGAAGCCTTAGCGGGAGTTGGCACAGATACGCAGTATTTT.

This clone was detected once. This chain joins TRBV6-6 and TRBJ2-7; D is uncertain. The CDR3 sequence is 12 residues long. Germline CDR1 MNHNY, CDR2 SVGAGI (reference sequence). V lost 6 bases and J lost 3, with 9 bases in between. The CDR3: CASSPLIYEQYF. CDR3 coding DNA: TGTGCCAGCAGCCCCTTAATCTACGAGCAGTACTTC.

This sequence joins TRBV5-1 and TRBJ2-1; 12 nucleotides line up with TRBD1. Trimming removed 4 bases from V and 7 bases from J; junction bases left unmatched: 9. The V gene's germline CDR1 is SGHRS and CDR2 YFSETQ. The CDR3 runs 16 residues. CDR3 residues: CASSAGTGGVGNEQFF. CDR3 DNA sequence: TGCGCCAGCAGCGCCGGGACAGGGGGCGTGGGAAATGAGCAGTTCTTC. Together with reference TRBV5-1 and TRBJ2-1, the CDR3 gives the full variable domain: KAGVTQTPRYLIKTRGQQVTLSCSPISGHRSVSWYQQTPGQGLQFLFEYFSETQRNKGNFPGRFSGRQFSNSRSEMNVSTLELGDSALYLCASSAGTGGVGNEQFFGPGTRLTVL.

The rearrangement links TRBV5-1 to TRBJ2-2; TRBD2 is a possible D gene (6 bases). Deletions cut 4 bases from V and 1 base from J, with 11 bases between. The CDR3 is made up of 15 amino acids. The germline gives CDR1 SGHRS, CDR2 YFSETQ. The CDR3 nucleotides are TGCGCCAGCAGCCGCGGGGACTTGAACACCGGGGAGCTGTTTTTT. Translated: CASSRGDLNTGELFF.

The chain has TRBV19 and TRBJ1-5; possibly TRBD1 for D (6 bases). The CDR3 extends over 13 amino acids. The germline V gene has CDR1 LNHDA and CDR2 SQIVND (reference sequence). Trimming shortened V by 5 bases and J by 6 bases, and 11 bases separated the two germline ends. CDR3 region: CASSPGVVQPQHF. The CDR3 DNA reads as TGTGCCAGTAGTCCAGGGGTGGTTCAGCCCCAGCATTTT.

CDR3 amino acids: CASSLGQGGIQPTGPQHF. The CDR3 region has the DNA TGTGCCAGCAGTTTGGGACAGGGGGGAATACAACCGACGGGGCCCCAGCATTTT. The V and J genes are TRBV28 and TRBJ1-5; TRBD1 aligns across 11 bases. The CDR3 length is 18 residues. Germline loops: CDR1 MDHEN, CDR2 SYDVKM. The V and J ends lost 3 bases and 9 bases, in that order; junction bases with no gene match: 16.

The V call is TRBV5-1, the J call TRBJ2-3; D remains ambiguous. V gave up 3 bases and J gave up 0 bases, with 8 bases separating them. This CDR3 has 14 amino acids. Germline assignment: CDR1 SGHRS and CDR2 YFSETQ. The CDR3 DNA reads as TGCGCCAGCAGCTCCAGGTCTAGCACAGATACGCAGTATTTT. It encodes CASSSRSSTDTQYF.

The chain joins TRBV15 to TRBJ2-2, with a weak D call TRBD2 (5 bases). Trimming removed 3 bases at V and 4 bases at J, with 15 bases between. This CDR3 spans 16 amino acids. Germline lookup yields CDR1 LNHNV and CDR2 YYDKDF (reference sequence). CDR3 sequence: CATSSGDYRPTGELFF. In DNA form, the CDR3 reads TGTGCCACCAGCAGTGGAGACTATAGACCCACCGGGGAGCTGTTTTTT. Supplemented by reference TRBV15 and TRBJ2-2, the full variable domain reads DAMVIQNPRYQVTQFGKPVTLSCSQTLNHNVMYWYQQKSSQAPKLLFHYYDKDFNNEADTPDNFQSRRPNTSFCFLDIRSPGLGDTAMYLCATSSGDYRPTGELFFGEGSRLTVL.

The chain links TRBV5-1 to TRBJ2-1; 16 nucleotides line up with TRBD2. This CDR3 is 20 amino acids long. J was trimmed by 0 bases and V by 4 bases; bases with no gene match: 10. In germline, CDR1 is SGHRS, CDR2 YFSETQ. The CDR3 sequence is CASSLGTSGRARSSYNEQFF. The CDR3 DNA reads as TGCGCCAGCAGCCTGGGGACTAGCGGGAGGGCCCGGAGCTCCTACAATGAGCAGTTCTTC.

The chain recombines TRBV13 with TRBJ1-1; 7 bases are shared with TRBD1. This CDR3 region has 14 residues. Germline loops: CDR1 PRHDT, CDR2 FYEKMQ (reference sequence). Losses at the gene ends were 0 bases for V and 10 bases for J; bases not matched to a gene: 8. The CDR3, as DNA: TGTGCCAGCAGCTTAGGCTTTCGAGGGGGCCGAGCTTTCTTT. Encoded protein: CASSLGFRGGRAFF.

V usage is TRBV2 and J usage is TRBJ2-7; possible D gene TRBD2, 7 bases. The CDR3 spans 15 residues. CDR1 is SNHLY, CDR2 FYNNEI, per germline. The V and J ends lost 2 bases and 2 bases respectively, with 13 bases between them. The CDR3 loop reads CASSESGGRPYEQYF. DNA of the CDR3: TGTGCCAGCAGTGAATCCGGGGGGCGCCCCTACGAGCAGTACTTC.

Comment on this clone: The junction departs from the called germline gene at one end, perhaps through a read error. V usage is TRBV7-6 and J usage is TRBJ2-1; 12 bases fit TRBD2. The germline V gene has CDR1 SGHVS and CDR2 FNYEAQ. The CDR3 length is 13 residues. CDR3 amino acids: CASRPLAGGIMVF. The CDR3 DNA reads TGTGCCAGCAGACCCCTAGCGGGAGGGATTATGGTCTTC.

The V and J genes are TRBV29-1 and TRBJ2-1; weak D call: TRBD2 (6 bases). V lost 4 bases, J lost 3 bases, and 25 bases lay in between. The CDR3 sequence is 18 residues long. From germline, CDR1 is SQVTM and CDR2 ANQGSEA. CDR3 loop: CSVGGRIPGERIYNEQFF. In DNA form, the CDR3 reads TGCAGCGTTGGAGGTAGAATTCCGGGAGAGAGGATCTACAATGAGCAGTTCTTC.

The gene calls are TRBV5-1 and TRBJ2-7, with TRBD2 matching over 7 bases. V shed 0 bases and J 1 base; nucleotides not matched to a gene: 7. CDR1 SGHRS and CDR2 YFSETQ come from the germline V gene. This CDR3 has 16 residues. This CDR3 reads CASSLGIAGLSYEQYF. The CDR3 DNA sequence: TGCGCCAGCAGCTTGGGGATTGCGGGACTATCCTACGAGCAGTACTTC.

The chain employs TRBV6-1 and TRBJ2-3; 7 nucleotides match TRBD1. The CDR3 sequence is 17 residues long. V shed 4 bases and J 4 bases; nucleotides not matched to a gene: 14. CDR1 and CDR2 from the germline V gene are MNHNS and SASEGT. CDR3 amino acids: CASSALYRGRIPDTQYF. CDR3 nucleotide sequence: TGTGCCAGCAGTGCCCTATACAGGGGTCGGATTCCAGATACGCAGTATTTT.

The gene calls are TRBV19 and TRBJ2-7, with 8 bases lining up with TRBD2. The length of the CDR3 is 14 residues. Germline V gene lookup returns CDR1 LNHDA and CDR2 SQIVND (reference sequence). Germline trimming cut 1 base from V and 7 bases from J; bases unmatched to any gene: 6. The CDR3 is CASSIAGLAGEQYF. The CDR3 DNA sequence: TGTGCCAGTAGTATAGCCGGATTAGCGGGGGAGCAGTACTTC.